This T cell receptor (beta chain) was captured in a study of T-cell reconstitution after alpha-beta-depleted transplantation in children. Per germline, CDR1 MNHEY and CDR2 SVGAGI. The length of the CDR3 is 14 residues. V was pared by 4 bases and J by 6 bases, with 13 bases between. For TCRbeta, the library was prepared with unique molecular identifiers. Via MiXCR, TCRdb re-called the PCR reads, giving one row per CDR3 protein. The table shows about 420,000 distinct CDR3 sequences, with approximately 11% occurring only once. This receptor was identified in a human donor who donated a stem cell graft to a child with acute myeloid leukemia. The chain has TRBV6-5 and TRBJ1-5; the D gene is possibly TRBD1 (6 bases). This sample comprised PBMCs from the stem cell graft donor, obtained from the stem cell graft. The CDR3 protein is CASSSHRESQPQHF. In DNA form, the CDR3 reads TGTGCCAGCAGTTCCCACAGGGAAAGTCAGCCCCAGCATTTT.